These 26 T cell receptor beta chains originate from one sample sequenced in a study of tissue T cells after allogeneic stem cell transplantation. TCRdb's copy holds only in-frame clones and misses some; the assay was immunoSEQ multiplex PCR. The sample consists of roughly 2,800 clones, roughly 45% of them appearing once. Time point noted: mouse harvest day 14 after allogeneic transplant. Tail vein injection delivered 10^7 T-cell-depleted bone marrow cells and 10^6 splenic CD5+ T cells. Sequences were obtained from gut tissue. Source of these receptors: a female BALB/c mouse given C57BL/6 T cells with graft-versus-host disease after an allogeneic hematopoietic cell transplant.

This clone is termed large. Gene names follow the mouse nomenclature. The sequence runs out 1 residue before the end of the CDR3; the remainder is reconstructed from the germline J gene. The chain employs TRBV31 and TRBJ2-1, with D possibly matching TRBD2 (6 bases). Trimming removed 0 bases at V and 1 base at J, with 10 bases between. CDR1 GKSSPN and CDR2 SITVG come from the germline V gene. The CDR3 length is 15 residues. Partial CDR3 DNA: TGTGCCTGGAGTCTAGATCTGGGGAACTATGCTGAGCAGTTC. It yields the protein CAWSLDLGNYAEQF. The complete CDR3 sequence is CAWSLDLGNYAEQFF.

In its sample, this clone was seen a few times. Gene labels here are mouse ones. Read data end 1 residue before the CDR3 end; the end is taken from the germline J gene. V usage is TRBV16 and J usage is TRBJ1-5, with 11 bases identical to TRBD1. The germline V gene has CDR1 SGHSA and CDR2 FRNQAP. The CDR3 consists of 14 residues. The J segment lost 7 bases and the V segment lost 1 base, leaving 0 bases of the junction unmatched. Partial CDR3 DNA: TGTGCAAGCAGCTTAGGGGACAGGGGGCAGGCTCCGCTT. This encodes CASSLGDRGQAPL. The whole CDR3 sequence is CASSLGDRGQAPLF.

The table lists this clone with a few counts. Genes here carry mouse names. The sequence runs out 1 residue before the end of the CDR3; the remainder is reconstructed from the germline J gene. V is TRBV15 and J is TRBJ1-4, with a tentative D call TRBD1 (6 bases). Trimming took off 6 bases at V and 4 bases at J, with 9 bases between the two ends. The germline V gene has CDR1 SGHND and CDR2 FRSKSL. The CDR3 loop spans 13 amino acids. The DNA read from the CDR3 is TGTGCCAGCAGGAGGGGGGGCAACGAAAGATTATTT. Its translation is CASRRGGNERLF. The CDR3 in its entirety is CASRRGGNERLFF.

Concerning this clone: Any gene name here is a mouse gene name. CDR3 DNA (partial): TGTGCCAGCAGTCTGAGGGTTGAACAGTAC. Its protein is CASSLRVEQY. The full CDR3 is CASSLRVEQYF. The chain recombines TRBV26 with TRBJ2-7; D remains ambiguous. The read finishes 1 residue shy of the CDR3 end, and the germline J gene is used to complete it. V lost 2 bases, J lost 6 bases, and 5 bases lay in between. The CDR3 spans 11 residues. Germline V gives CDR1 KGHPV, CDR2 FQNQEV (reference sequence).

A note on this clone: Mouse germline and gene names are used. The read comes to an end 1 residue before the CDR3 does, leaving the germline J gene to fill in the end. The chain joins TRBV26 to TRBJ2-5, with D uncertain. The germline V gene encodes CDR1 KGHPV and CDR2 FQNQEV (reference sequence). This CDR3 is 14 amino acids long. The germline V and J ends were trimmed by 4 bases and 2 bases, with 10 bases remaining between them. The CDR3 here is CASSQLESQDTQYF. The CDR3 bases that were read are TGTGCCAGCAGTCAGCTGGAGAGCCAAGACACCCAGTAC.

Of note for this clone: The gene names given are mouse names. The read halts 1 residue ahead of the CDR3 end, with the missing end drawn from the germline J gene. V is TRBV26 and J is TRBJ1-4; D uncertain. The germline V gene encodes CDR1 KGHPV and CDR2 FQNQEV (reference sequence). The V gene lost 2 bases and the J gene lost 1 base, with 5 bases spanning the gap. The CDR3 extends over 14 amino acids. CDR3 DNA, as far as it was read: TGTGCCAGCAGTCTGGGCAATTCCAACGAAAGATTATTT. Amino acids: CASSLGNSNERLF. The whole CDR3 reads CASSLGNSNERLFF.

Judged by abundance, this clone is medium-sized. The genes are named according to mouse. Coverage ceases 1 residue before the CDR3 finishes, and the germline J gene fills in the end. The chain carries TRBV26 and TRBJ2-7; 8 positions match TRBD2. The CDR3 has 14 amino acids. V was clipped by 2 bases and J by 4 bases; unmatched bases: 4. Germline loops: CDR1 KGHPV, CDR2 FQNQEV (reference sequence). The CDR3 region is CASSLLGGGYEQYF. Partial CDR3 DNA: TGTGCCAGCAGTCTGCTGGGGGGCGGATATGAACAGTAC.

This clone was detected a few times. Mouse gene names apply. Read sequence stops 1 residue before the CDR3 end, and the germline J gene provides the missing end. V is TRBV5 and J is TRBJ2-7; 8 bases are a match to TRBD2. The CDR3 has 15 amino acids. Per germline, CDR1 LGHNA and CDR2 YNLKQL (reference sequence). With V trimmed by 0 bases and J by 3 bases, 4 bases remained unmatched. CDR3: CASSQDWGGVYEQYF. The covered CDR3 bases are TGTGCCAGCAGCCAAGATTGGGGGGGGGTCTATGAACAGTAC.

By sample share, this clone is large (0.1 to 1%). Gene names are mouse gene names. The CDR3 is cut off 1 residue early in the read; its end comes from the germline J gene. V and J are TRBV3 and TRBJ2-7, with D possibly matching TRBD1 (6 bases). V gave up 4 bases and J gave up 4 bases, with 11 bases separating them. This CDR3 has 13 amino acids. Per the germline V gene, CDR1 is SNHLY and CDR2 is FYNGKV (reference sequence). The sequenced part of the CDR3 DNA is TGTGCCAGCAGCTCACGGGACAAATATGAACAGTAC. It specifies CASSSRDKYEQY. The CDR3, in full, reads CASSSRDKYEQYF.

A word on this clone: The germline and genes are mouse ones. The read terminates 1 residue ahead of where the CDR3 ends, so the germline J gene completes it. The rearrangement uses TRBV16 and TRBJ2-3; 7 positions agree with TRBD1. This CDR3 comprises 15 residues. The V segment lost 5 bases and the J segment 0 bases; nucleotides outside the gene matches: 5. Germline CDR1 is SGHSA and CDR2 is FRNQAP. The CDR3: CASSPGTASAETLYF. The CDR3 DNA, read in part, is TGTGCAAGCAGCCCAGGGACAGCTAGTGCAGAAACGCTGTAT.

This clone was counted between two and nine times. Gene names refer to mouse genes. CDR3 sequence reads: CAWSLGTGNTGQLYF. CDR3 DNA, as far as it was read: TGTGCCTGGAGTCTGGGGACAGGGAACACCGGGCAGCTCTAC. The rearrangement joins TRBV31 to TRBJ2-2; 9 bases agree with TRBD1. Read data end 1 residue before the CDR3 end; the end is taken from the germline J gene. Unmatched junction bases numbered 1, after V lost 0 bases and J lost 2 bases. CDR3 length: 15 residues. Per germline, CDR1 GKSSPN and CDR2 SITVG.

In this sample, this clone is large. Gene and germline names: mouse. The CDR3 end is not reached by the read, which stops 1 residue before it; the germline J gene fills it in. The chain joins TRBV13-2 to TRBJ1-4; D perhaps matches TRBD1 (5 bases). The V end lost 3 bases, the J end lost 4 bases, and 10 bases lay between the germline ends. The CDR3 is made up of 14 amino acids. CDR1 NNHNN and CDR2 SYGAGS come from the germline V gene (reference sequence). CDR3: CASGGRTNNERLFF. The CDR3 bases that were read are TGTGCCAGCGGTGGGCGGACAAACAACGAAAGATTATTT.

As for this clone: Genes and germline are mouse. The missing CDR3 end, 1 residue past where the read stops, is filled in from the germline J gene. The chain recombines TRBV1 with TRBJ2-4; D gene uncertain. CDR1 is NSQYPW, CDR2 LRSPGD, per germline (reference sequence). Trimming left V 1 base short and J 0 bases short, with 5 bases between. The CDR3 length is 14 residues. The DNA read from the CDR3 is TGCACCTGCAGTGCAGGGAGTAGTCAAAACACCTTGTAC. It encodes CTCSAGSSQNTLY. The full CDR3 is CTCSAGSSQNTLYF.

A note on this clone: The genes are named according to mouse. The CDR3 end lies 1 residue beyond the end of the read and is filled in from the germline J gene. V usage is TRBV12-2 and J usage is TRBJ1-1; 10 positions agree with TRBD1. V shed 0 bases, J shed 4 bases, and the junction held 4 bases outside the gene matches. CDR1 SGHLS and CDR2 HYDKME come from the germline V gene. The length of the CDR3 is 15 residues. The part of the CDR3 DNA that was read is TGTGCCAGCTCTCTCGAAGGGACAGGGGTCACAGAAGTCTTC. It codes for CASSLEGTGVTEVF. The whole CDR3 reads CASSLEGTGVTEVFF.

About this clone: Germline and genes here are mouse. The read terminates 1 residue before the CDR3 end, so the remaining end is supplied by the germline J gene. The J gene is TRBJ2-7, the V gene TRBV15, with TRBD2 identical over 10 bases. J lost 4 bases, V lost 6 bases, and 9 bases had no gene match. CDR1 and CDR2 (germline): SGHND, FRSKSL. The length of the CDR3 is 15 residues. CDR3 loop: CASSPDWGARYEQYF. The covered CDR3 bases are TGTGCCAGCAGCCCCGACTGGGGGGCCCGTTATGAACAGTAC.

Of note for this clone: The gene names given are mouse names. CDR3 sequence: CASTQDKYEQYF. The part of the CDR3 DNA that was read is TGTGCCAGCACTCAGGACAAATATGAACAGTAC. The chain recombines TRBV26 with TRBJ2-7, with D possibly matching TRBD1 (5 bases). The CDR3 end falls 1 residue outside the read, so it is completed with the germline J gene. Trimming took off 7 bases at V and 4 bases at J, with 11 bases between the two ends. Germline loops: CDR1 KGHPV, CDR2 FQNQEV (reference sequence). This CDR3 is 12 amino acids long.

For this clone: The genes and germline here are from mouse. With the read ending 1 residue before the CDR3 end, the germline J gene is used to fill in that end. V usage is TRBV13-1 and J usage is TRBJ1-6, with unresolved D. TRBJ1-6 is an ORF; its function is uncertain. Deletions cut 3 bases from V and 0 bases from J, with 4 bases between. The CDR3 sequence is 14 residues long. Germline CDR1 and CDR2: NSHNY and SYGAGN. CDR3 sequence reads: CASSVDSYNSPLYF. The DNA read from the CDR3 is TGTGCCAGCAGTGTGGATTCCTATAATTCGCCCCTCTAC.

This clone was found a few times. Mouse gene names apply. The read falls 1 residue short of the CDR3 end, and the missing part is taken from the germline J gene. The rearrangement links TRBV26 to TRBJ2-7; D gene unclear. With 4 bases removed from V and 4 bases from J, the gap between germline ends came to 5 bases. The CDR3 is made up of 11 amino acids. Germline CDR1 reads KGHPV; CDR2 reads FQNQEV (reference sequence). CDR3 in amino acids: CASSHTYEQYF. The sequenced part of the CDR3 DNA is TGTGCCAGCAGTCACACATATGAACAGTAC.

This clone was detected only a few times. Genes here carry mouse names. The sequence runs out 1 residue before the end of the CDR3; the remainder is reconstructed from the germline J gene. The J gene is TRBJ2-7, the V gene TRBV1; no clear D. Germline CDR1 is NSQYPW and CDR2 is LRSPGD (reference sequence). The V gene lost 0 bases and the J gene lost 6 bases, with 3 bases spanning the gap. The CDR3 length is 11 residues. Incomplete CDR3 DNA: TGCACCTGCAGTGCAGAAGGTGAACAGTAC. It translates to CTCSAEGEQY. The entire CDR3 sequence reads CTCSAEGEQYF.

Points on this clone: Gene names are mouse gene names. CDR3 amino acids: CASSPGQYNSPLYF. CDR3 bases read: TGTGCCAGCAGTCCAGGACAATATAATTCGCCCCTCTAC. V is TRBV26 and J is TRBJ1-6, with a possible D match to TRBD1 (5 bases). The DNA ends 1 residue before the CDR3 does, and the rest of the CDR3 is filled in from the germline J gene. TRBJ1-6 is classed as an ORF, of uncertain function. Trimming shortened V by 4 bases and J by 4 bases, and 8 bases separated the two germline ends. This CDR3 contains 14 residues. CDR1 is KGHPV, CDR2 FQNQEV, per germline (reference sequence).

This clone was detected only once. Genes here carry mouse names. The CDR3 region is CASSLGTGLYF. The CDR3 bases that were read are TGTGCCAGCAGTCTGGGGACAGGGCTGTAT. This chain links TRBV26 with TRBJ2-3; 8 bases are shared with TRBD1. The read stops 1 residue short of the end of the CDR3; the missing end is completed from the germline J gene. The CDR3 length is 11 residues. V lost 2 bases and J lost 11; bases outside the gene matches: 0. Per germline, CDR1 KGHPV and CDR2 FQNQEV (reference sequence).

This clone appeared a few times. Germline and genes here are mouse. The read falls 1 residue short of the CDR3 end, and the missing part is taken from the germline J gene. This rearrangement joins TRBV23 to TRBJ2-7; the table's D call of TRBD1 was not tested on the DNA. Germline V lookup: CDR1 KGHTA, CDR2 FQNQQP. CDR3 size: 13 residues. The sequenced part of the CDR3 DNA is TGCTCCAGCAGACGGGACAGCTCCTATGAACAGTAC. Its translation: CSSRRDSSYEQY. The whole CDR3 protein is CSSRRDSSYEQYF.

This clone came up a few times. The genes and germline here are from mouse. The read terminates 1 residue ahead of where the CDR3 ends, so the germline J gene completes it. The chain employs TRBV3 and TRBJ2-5; D assignment may be TRBD1 or TRBD2 (7 bases each). In germline, CDR1 is SNHLY, CDR2 FYNGKV (reference sequence). V was shortened by 5 bases and J by 6 bases, with 12 bases between the two germline ends. The CDR3 is 13 residues long. The part of the CDR3 DNA that was read is TGTGCCAGCAGCCCTCAGGGGGGGGACACCCAGTAC. It is translated as CASSPQGGDTQY. The entire CDR3 is CASSPQGGDTQYF.

In its sample, this clone was seen a few times. Genes and germline are mouse. The CDR3 end is not reached by the read, which stops 1 residue before it; the germline J gene fills it in. This sequence joins TRBV26 and TRBJ2-7; D possibly corresponds to TRBD1 (7 bases). Trimming cost V 2 bases and J 2 bases, with 10 bases left between them. This CDR3 is 14 amino acids long. The germline CDR1 and CDR2 sequences are KGHPV and FQNQEV (reference sequence). The sequenced part of the CDR3 DNA is TGTGCCAGCAGTCTGGAGGGGGCCACCTATGAACAGTAC. It is translated as CASSLEGATYEQY. The complete CDR3 protein is CASSLEGATYEQYF.

About this clone itself: Any gene name here is a mouse gene name. The CDR3 goes on 1 residue after the read ends, and that part is filled in from the germline J gene. The chain couples TRBV26 to TRBJ2-7, with 7 bases identical to TRBD1. CDR1 is KGHPV, CDR2 FQNQEV, per germline (reference sequence). Trimming at V came to 4 bases and at J to 0 bases, leaving 3 bases not matched to a gene. The CDR3 is made up of 14 amino acids. CDR3 DNA (partial): TGTGCCAGCAGTCCGACAGGGAGCTCCTATGAACAGTAC. Protein sequence: CASSPTGSSYEQY. The full CDR3 is CASSPTGSSYEQYF.

Comments on this clone: Mouse gene names and germline throughout. The observed sequence ends 1 residue before the CDR3 terminus, with the missing tail filled in from the germline J gene. The same CDR3 can be traced to other DNA sequences in this sample. The V and J genes are TRBV12-2 and TRBJ2-4, with TRBD2 as a possible D gene (6 bases). The V gene's germline CDR1 is SGHLS and CDR2 HYDKME. The V end was cut by 0 bases, the J end by 3 bases, with 9 bases between. This CDR3 is built from 14 residues. This CDR3 is CASSLHWEQNTLYF. Incomplete CDR3 DNA: TGTGCCAGCTCTCTCCACTGGGAGCAAAACACCTTGTAC.